The 27 T cell receptor beta chains presented below share a single source sample, sequenced in a study of post-analysis software for immune sequencing data (dated by TCRdb to the mid-2010s). The library was made by PCR. Sequenced on an Illumina HiSeq 2500. To reduce PCR and sequencing biases, unique molecular identifiers were built into the TCR beta cDNA libraries. TCRdb cleaned the public reads at Q25 with fastp, built clones with MiXCR and kept in-frame beta chains. Under each unique CDR3 protein, matching rows form one entry showing the most common genes and DNA. This sample has roughly 650,000 distinct CDR3 sequences in its table, and roughly three fifths of those were observed once. 11% of the sample rests with the top ten. No antigen has been identified for these receptors. What the study reported, not specific to this receptor: Patients showed significantly higher frequencies than controls for a handful of TRBV segments, among them TRBV5-6, TRBV5-1 and TRBV20-1.

The sample was blood. The receptors come from a girl aged 2-10 years with multiple sclerosis.

Comment on this clonotype: One end of the junction varies from germline; a read error may be responsible. This chain links TRBV5-1 with TRBJ2-3; 10 bases are a match to TRBD2. The CDR3 is made up of 17 amino acids. CDR1 is SGHRS, CDR2 YFSETQ, per germline. CDR3 coding DNA: TGTGCCAGCAGCTTGGGGGGACTAGCGTCTAGCACAGATACGCAGTATTTT. Translated, it gives CASSLGGLASSTDTQYF.

This clonotype has only a few counts. The chain is built from TRBV6-1 and TRBJ2-7; tentatively, D is TRBD2 (6 bases). From germline, CDR1 is MNHNS and CDR2 SASEGT. CDR3 length: 15 amino acids. V lost 0 bases and J lost 3, with 12 bases in between. This chain's CDR3 is CASSEAGGTFYEQYF. CDR3 nucleotides: TGTGCCAGCAGTGAAGCTGGGGGGACTTTCTACGAGCAGTACTTC.

The chain uses TRBV6-2 or TRBV6-3 and TRBJ2-3; 10 nucleotides match TRBD2. This CDR3 is built from 21 residues. Germline V gene sequence: CDR1 MNHEY, CDR2 SVGEGT. Trimming removed 2 bases from V and 0 bases from J; junction bases left unmatched: 17. The CDR3 nucleotides are TGTGCCAGCAGTTACCCAGTCCCCACTAGCGGGGTGATTTCTAGCACAGATACGCAGTATTTT. Translation gives CASSYPVPTSGVISSTDTQYF.

J is TRBJ2-3 and V is TRBV5-6, with 7 bases fitting TRBD1. V lost 5 bases to trimming and J lost 0 bases; unmatched junction nucleotides: 6. This CDR3 is built from 15 residues. The V gene's germline CDR1 is SGHDT and CDR2 YYEEEE. Here the CDR3 DNA reads TGTGCCAGCAGACACAGGGGTTATAGCACAGATACGCAGTATTTT. This codes for CASRHRGYSTDTQYF.

The chain is built from TRBV5-1 and TRBJ1-6; tentatively, D is TRBD1 (5 bases). V dropped 5 bases and J dropped 7 bases, with 16 bases sitting between them. The CDR3 has 15 residues. Germline CDR1 SGHRS, CDR2 YFSETQ. CDR3 residues: CASRTGTGRNSPLHF. CDR3 nucleotides: TGCGCCAGCAGAACCGGGACTGGACGAAATTCACCCCTCCACTTT.

The chain recombines TRBV5-1 with TRBJ2-7; D gene unclear. Trimming took 0 bases from V and 5 from J, leaving 9 bases between them. This CDR3 region has 13 residues. Germline V CDR1 and CDR2: SGHRS, YFSETQ. The CDR3 region is CASSLAPGHEQYF. The CDR3 coding sequence is TGCGCCAGCAGCTTGGCCCCAGGTCACGAGCAGTACTTC.

The chain recombines TRBV20-1 with TRBJ2-1, with 10 bases fitting TRBD2. Germline CDR1 and CDR2: DFQATT and SNEGSKA (reference sequence). Trimming cost V 3 bases and J 4 bases; bases outside gene matches: 6. CDR3 length: 15 residues. The CDR3 sequence: CSASPLAGEYNEQFF. The DNA for the CDR3 is TGCAGTGCTAGCCCTCTAGCGGGGGAGTACAATGAGCAGTTCTTC.

This chain connects TRBV20-1 to TRBJ2-1; TRBD2 is a possible D gene (5 bases). Trimming removed 5 bases from V and 6 bases from J, with 17 bases in between. In germline, CDR1 is DFQATT, CDR2 SNEGSKA (reference sequence). The CDR3 runs 14 residues. CDR3 DNA: TGCAGTGCTGCAGCGGAGACACCGCGCAATGAGCAGTTCTTC. Translation gives CSAAAETPRNEQFF.

The V call is TRBV12-3 or TRBV12-4, the J call TRBJ1-4, with 8 nucleotides matching TRBD1. The CDR3 has 17 amino acids. V shed 6 bases, J shed 8 bases, and the junction held 17 bases outside the gene matches. CDR3 sequence: CASSHSTKGQGGEKLFF. CDR3 DNA sequence: TGTGCCAGCAGCCATTCTACAAAAGGACAGGGAGGAGAAAAACTGTTTTTT.

In its sample, this clonotype was seen many times. V gene TRBV6-5 combines with J gene TRBJ2-7; tentatively, D is TRBD1 (6 bases). The CDR3 loop spans 12 amino acids. Looked up from germline, CDR1 is MNHEY and CDR2 is SVGAGI. V lost 5 bases and J lost 8, with 13 bases in between. The CDR3 spells CASSQDRFKQYF. The CDR3 DNA reads TGTGCCAGCAGTCAAGACAGGTTCAAGCAGTACTTC.

The chain recombines TRBV5-6 with TRBJ2-1, with D tentatively TRBD1 or TRBD2 (5 bases each). This CDR3 spans 13 amino acids. Germline V gene data show CDR1 as SGHDT and CDR2 as YYEEEE. Trimming removed 5 bases from V and 7 bases from J, with 13 bases in between. The CDR3, as DNA: TGTGCCAGCAGGGGGGTGGGAAGAAATGAGCAGTTCTTC. It translates to CASRGVGRNEQFF.

The chain employs TRBV20-1 and TRBJ2-3, with D tentatively TRBD1 (6 bases). The CDR3 length is 14 residues. The V and J ends lost 3 bases and 3 bases respectively, with 13 bases between them. Germline V gene data show CDR1 as DFQATT and CDR2 as SNEGSKA (reference sequence). The CDR3 protein is CSASRQGLTDTQYF. The CDR3 DNA sequence: TGCAGTGCTAGTAGGCAGGGGCTGACAGATACGCAGTATTTT.

A few counts support this clonotype. The chain combines TRBV12-3 or TRBV12-4 with TRBJ2-7; 8 bases are a match to TRBD1. V shed 7 bases and J 0 bases; nucleotides not matched to a gene: 8. This CDR3 is built from 15 residues. The CDR3 DNA follows: TGTGCCAGCAAACCCGGGACAGGCTTCTCCTACGAGCAGTACTTC. It yields the protein CASKPGTGFSYEQYF.

This clonotype has just a few counts. The chain has TRBV4-2 and TRBJ2-3; D gene uncertain. Germline loops: CDR1 LGHNA, CDR2 YNFKEQ. The CDR3 covers 12 residues. V lost 5 bases, J lost 2 bases, and 5 bases lay in between. The CDR3 sequence: CASSFTTDTQYF. CDR3 nucleotide sequence: TGTGCCAGCAGCTTCACCACAGATACGCAGTATTTT.

The rearrangement links TRBV11-2 to TRBJ1-2; the D gene is possibly TRBD1 (6 bases). CDR3 length equals 14 residues. Trimming stripped 1 base from V and 6 bases from J, with 12 bases between. Germline lookup yields CDR1 SGHAT and CDR2 FQNNGV. The CDR3 sequence is CASSLAPDRDGYTF. The CDR3 coding sequence is TGTGCCAGCAGCTTAGCGCCGGACAGAGATGGCTACACCTTC.

The J gene is TRBJ2-5, the V gene TRBV29-1, with no clear D. The J call may be faulty, since TRBJ2-7 better matches the DNA end. The CDR3 has 11 amino acids. Looked up from germline, CDR1 is SQVTM and CDR2 is ANQGSEA. The CDR3 DNA reads as TGCAGCGAAACATTCCCCTACGAGCAGTACTTC. This encodes CSETFPYEQYF.

This sequence joins TRBV6-6 and TRBJ2-7; 10 bases fit TRBD1. Trimming removed 0 bases from V and 6 bases from J; junction bases left unmatched: 2. This CDR3 has 14 residues. CDR1 MNHNY and CDR2 SVGAGI come from the germline V gene (reference sequence). CDR3 loop: CASSYSRDRGEQYF. DNA of the CDR3: TGTGCCAGCAGTTACTCGAGGGACAGGGGCGAGCAGTACTTC.

The V and J genes are TRBV29-1 and TRBJ2-4; no clear D gene. The CDR3 sequence is 12 residues long. Germline CDR1 SQVTM, CDR2 ANQGSEA. The V gene lost 0 bases and the J gene lost 10 bases, with 10 bases spanning the gap. The CDR3 nucleotides read TGCAGCGTTGAAGATAAGGTCAGGATTCAGTACTTC. Protein product: CSVEDKVRIQYF.

The gene calls are TRBV7-8 and TRBJ2-1; 9 nucleotides agree with TRBD1. Per germline, CDR1 SGHVS and CDR2 FQNEAQ. CDR3 length equals 20 residues. V shed 6 bases, J shed 0 bases, and the junction held 18 bases outside the gene matches. The chain's CDR3 is CASSFRDRVSRSVSYNEQFF. CDR3 bases: TGTGCCAGCAGTTTCCGGGACAGGGTAAGCAGGTCAGTCTCCTACAATGAGCAGTTCTTC.

The CDR3 coding sequence is TGCAGCGCGGACACCGGGACAGCCACAGATACGCAGTATTTT. Translating it yields CSADTGTATDTQYF. The chain links TRBV29-1 to TRBJ2-3, with 7 bases fitting TRBD1. Per the germline V gene, CDR1 is SQVTM and CDR2 is ANQGSEA. The length of the CDR3 is 14 residues. Trimming removed 7 bases from V and 2 bases from J; junction bases left unmatched: 9.

This clonotype was observed a handful of times. The rearrangement links TRBV11-2 to TRBJ2-1, with D hard to call. The ends were cut back, 5 bases at V and 8 bases at J, with 13 bases in the middle. Germline values: CDR1 SGHAT, CDR2 FQNNGV. The CDR3 is 13 residues long. CDR3 sequence reads: CASSRWGQDEQFF. The DNA for the CDR3 is TGTGCCAGCAGCCGCTGGGGTCAGGATGAGCAGTTCTTC.

A few counts support this clonotype. The chain is built from TRBV5-5 and TRBJ1-2, with a possible D match to TRBD1 (5 bases). The V gene lost 0 bases and the J gene lost 4 bases, with 10 bases spanning the gap. Germline assignment: CDR1 SGHKS and CDR2 YYEKEE (reference sequence). The CDR3 has 14 residues. The CDR3 reads CASSLEQVGYGYTF. As DNA, the CDR3 is TGTGCCAGCAGCTTGGAACAGGTCGGCTATGGCTACACCTTC.

The V gene is TRBV7-2, the J gene TRBJ1-2; no reliable D call. This CDR3 has 14 amino acids. V was pared by 3 bases and J by 3 bases, with 11 bases between. Germline CDR1 SGHTA, CDR2 FQGNSA. CDR3 coding DNA: TGTGCCAGCAGCTTCGATGCCGGGGACTATGGCTACACCTTC. Protein: CASSFDAGDYGYTF.

There are a few counts of this clonotype. V usage is TRBV10-2 and J usage is TRBJ1-1, with 8 bases identical to TRBD1. CDR1 WSHSY and CDR2 SAAADI come from the germline V gene. V was pared by 5 bases and J by 0 bases, with 8 bases of the junction left unmatched. The CDR3 sequence is 16 residues long. The CDR3 reads CASSRDRRNMNTEAFF. CDR3 in DNA: TGCGCCAGCAGTCGGGACAGGAGGAACATGAACACTGAAGCTTTCTTT.

The chain combines TRBV6-1 with TRBJ2-3, with TRBD1 as a possible D gene (6 bases). Germline loops: CDR1 MNHNS, CDR2 SASEGT. Trimming shortened V by 3 bases and J by 7 bases, and 17 bases separated the two germline ends. The CDR3 is made up of 15 amino acids. In DNA form, the CDR3 reads TGTGCCAGCAGTGACGGGACACCCTGGCCTCATACGCAGTATTTT. Translation: CASSDGTPWPHTQYF.

The chain is built from TRBV5-1 and TRBJ2-7; the match to TRBD1 covers 8 bases. The J call is doubtful: the DNA matches TRBJ2-5 better. The CDR3 length is 15 residues. The V gene's germline CDR1 is SGHRS and CDR2 YFSETQ. CDR3: CASSLGSGGRETQYF. The DNA of the CDR3 is TGCGCCAGCAGCTTGGGCTCAGGGGGCAGGGAGACCCAGTACTTC.

The J gene is TRBJ1-5, the V gene TRBV20-1, with D possibly TRBD1 on 6 matching bases. Deletions cut 3 bases from V and 7 bases from J, with 13 bases between. Germline CDR1 is DFQATT and CDR2 is SNEGSKA (reference sequence). The CDR3 spans 13 residues. The CDR3 nucleotides read TGCAGTGCTAGCTCAGGGGCAGGGCAGCCCCAGCATTTT. Translating it yields CSASSGAGQPQHF.